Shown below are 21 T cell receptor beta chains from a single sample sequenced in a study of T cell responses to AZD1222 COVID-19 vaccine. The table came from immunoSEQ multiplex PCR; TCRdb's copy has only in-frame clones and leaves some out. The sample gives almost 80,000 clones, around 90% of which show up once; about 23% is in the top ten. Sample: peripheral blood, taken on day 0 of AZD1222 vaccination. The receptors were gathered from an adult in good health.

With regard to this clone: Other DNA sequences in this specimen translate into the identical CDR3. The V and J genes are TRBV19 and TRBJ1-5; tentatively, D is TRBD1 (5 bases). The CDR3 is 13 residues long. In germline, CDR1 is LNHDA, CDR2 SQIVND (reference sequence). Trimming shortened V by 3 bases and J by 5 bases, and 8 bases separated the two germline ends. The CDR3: CASSIQGDQPQHF. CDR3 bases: TGTGCCAGTAGTATCCAGGGTGATCAGCCCCAGCATTTT.

CDR3 bases: TGTGCCAGCAGCTTGGAGGGGCTATACTCTTACGAGCAGTACTTC. Translation gives CASSLEGLYSYEQYF. The chain employs TRBV5-6 and TRBJ2-7; perhaps TRBD1 as D (5 bases). CDR1 and CDR2 (germline): SGHDT, YYEEEE. The CDR3 has 15 amino acids. V was trimmed by 0 bases and J by 4 bases, leaving 14 bases between them. Full variable domain (remainder filled in from reference TRBV5-6 and TRBJ2-7): DAGVTQSPTHLIKTRGQQVTLRCSPKSGHDTVSWYQQALGQGPQFIFQYYEEEERQRGNFPDRFSGHQFPNYSSELNVNALLLGDSALYLCASSLEGLYSYEQYFGPGTRLTVT.

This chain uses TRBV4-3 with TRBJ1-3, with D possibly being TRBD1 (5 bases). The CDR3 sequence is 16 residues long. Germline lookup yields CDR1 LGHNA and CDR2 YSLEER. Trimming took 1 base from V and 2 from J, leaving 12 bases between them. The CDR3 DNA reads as TGCGCCAGCAGCCAAGCACTAACAGGTCCTGGAAACACCATATATTTT. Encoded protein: CASSQALTGPGNTIYF.

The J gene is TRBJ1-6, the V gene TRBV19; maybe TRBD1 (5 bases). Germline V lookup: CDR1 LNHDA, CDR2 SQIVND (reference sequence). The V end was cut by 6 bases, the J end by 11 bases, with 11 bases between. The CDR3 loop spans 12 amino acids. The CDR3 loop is CASRTETAPLHF. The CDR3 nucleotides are TGTGCCAGTAGGACCGAGACAGCACCCCTCCACTTT.

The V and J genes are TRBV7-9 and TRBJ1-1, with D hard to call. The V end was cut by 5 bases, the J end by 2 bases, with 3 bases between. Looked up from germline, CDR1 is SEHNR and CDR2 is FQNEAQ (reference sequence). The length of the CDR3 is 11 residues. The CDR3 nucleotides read TGTGCCAGCAGCCTCAACACTGAAGCTTTCTTT. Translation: CASSLNTEAFF.

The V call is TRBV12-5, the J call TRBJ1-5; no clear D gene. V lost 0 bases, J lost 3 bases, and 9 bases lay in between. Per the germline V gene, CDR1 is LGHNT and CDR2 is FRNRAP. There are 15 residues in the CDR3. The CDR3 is CASGLVPGINQPQHF. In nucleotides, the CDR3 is TGTGCTAGTGGTTTGGTACCTGGGATCAATCAGCCCCAGCATTTT.

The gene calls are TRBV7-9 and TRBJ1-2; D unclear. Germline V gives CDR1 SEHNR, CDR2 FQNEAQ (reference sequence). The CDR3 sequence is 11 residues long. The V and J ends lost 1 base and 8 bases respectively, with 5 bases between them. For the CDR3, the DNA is TGTGCCAGCAGCTTAGAGGGCGGCTACACCTTC. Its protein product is CASSLEGGYTF.

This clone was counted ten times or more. CDR3 coding DNA: TGTGCCAGCAGTTTGCAGAGCACAGATACGCAGTATTTT. Amino acids: CASSLQSTDTQYF. The genes are TRBV6-5 and TRBJ2-3; no clear D. Trimming pared 4 bases from V and 0 bases from J, leaving 5 bases between. Per germline, CDR1 MNHEY and CDR2 SVGAGI. The CDR3 is 13 amino acids.

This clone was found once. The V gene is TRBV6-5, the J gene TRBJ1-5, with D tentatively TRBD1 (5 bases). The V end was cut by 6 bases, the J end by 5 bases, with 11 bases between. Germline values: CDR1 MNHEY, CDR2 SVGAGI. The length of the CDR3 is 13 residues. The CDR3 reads CASRAGHDQPQHF. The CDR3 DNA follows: TGTGCCAGCAGGGCGGGGCATGATCAGCCCCAGCATTTT.

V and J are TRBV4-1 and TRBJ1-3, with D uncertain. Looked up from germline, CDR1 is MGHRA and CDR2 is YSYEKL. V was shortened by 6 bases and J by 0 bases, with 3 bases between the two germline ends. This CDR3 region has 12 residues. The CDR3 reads CASSLSGNTIYF. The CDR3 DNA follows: TGCGCCAGCAGTCTCTCTGGAAACACCATATATTTT.

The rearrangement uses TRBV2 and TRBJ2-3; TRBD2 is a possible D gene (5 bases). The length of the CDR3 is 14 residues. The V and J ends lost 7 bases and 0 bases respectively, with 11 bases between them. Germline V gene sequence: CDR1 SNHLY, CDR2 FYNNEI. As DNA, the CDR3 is TGTGCCAGCAAGGAGGAAAGAAGCACAGATACGCAGTATTTT. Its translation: CASKEERSTDTQYF.

CDR3 DNA sequence: TGTGCCAGCAGCTTAGAGGCTAGCAGCTCCTACGAGCAGTACTTC. This translates into CASSLEASSSYEQYF. The genes are TRBV7-8 and TRBJ2-7, with a weak D call TRBD2 (5 bases). This CDR3 contains 15 residues. V was clipped by 1 base and J by 0 bases, with 10 bases between them. Germline CDR1 and CDR2: SGHVS and FQNEAQ.

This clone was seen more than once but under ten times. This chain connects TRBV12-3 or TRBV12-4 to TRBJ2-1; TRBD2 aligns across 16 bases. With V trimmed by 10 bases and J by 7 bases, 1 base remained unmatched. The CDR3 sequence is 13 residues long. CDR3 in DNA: TGTGCCACGGGACTAGCGGGAGGGAATGAGCAGTTCTTC. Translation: CATGLAGGNEQFF.

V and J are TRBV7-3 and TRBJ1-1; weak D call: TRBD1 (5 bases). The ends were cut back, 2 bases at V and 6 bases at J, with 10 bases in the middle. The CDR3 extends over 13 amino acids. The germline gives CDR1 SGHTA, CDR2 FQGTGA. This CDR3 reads CASSLARASEAFF. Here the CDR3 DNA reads TGTGCCAGCAGCTTAGCCAGGGCGTCTGAAGCTTTCTTT.

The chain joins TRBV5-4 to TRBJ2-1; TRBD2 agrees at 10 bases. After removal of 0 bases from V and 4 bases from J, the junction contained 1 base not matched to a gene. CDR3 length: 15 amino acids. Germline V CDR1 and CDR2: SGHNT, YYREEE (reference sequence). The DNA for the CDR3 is TGTGCCAGCAGCTTGGCAGCGGGAGGGTACAATGAGCAGTTCTTC. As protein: CASSLAAGGYNEQFF.

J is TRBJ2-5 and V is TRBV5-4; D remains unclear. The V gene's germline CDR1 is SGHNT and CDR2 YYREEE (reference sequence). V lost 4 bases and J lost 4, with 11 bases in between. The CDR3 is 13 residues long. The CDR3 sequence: CASSARPGETQYF. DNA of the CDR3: TGTGCCAGCAGCGCCCGGCCGGGAGAGACCCAGTACTTC.

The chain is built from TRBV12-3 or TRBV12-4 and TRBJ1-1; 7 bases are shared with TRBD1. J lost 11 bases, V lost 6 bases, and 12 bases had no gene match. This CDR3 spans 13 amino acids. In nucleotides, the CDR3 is TGTGCCAGCAGCCGCGGCGACAGGGCTTCGGCTTTCTTT. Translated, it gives CASSRGDRASAFF.

The DNA for the CDR3 is TGTGCCAGCAGACCCCGACAGGGAGTCAATCAGCCCCAGCATTTT. This encodes CASRPRQGVNQPQHF. This chain links TRBV6-5 with TRBJ1-5, with 7 bases fitting TRBD1. From germline, CDR1 is MNHEY and CDR2 SVGAGI. CDR3 size: 15 residues. With V trimmed by 6 bases and J by 3 bases, 8 bases remained unmatched.

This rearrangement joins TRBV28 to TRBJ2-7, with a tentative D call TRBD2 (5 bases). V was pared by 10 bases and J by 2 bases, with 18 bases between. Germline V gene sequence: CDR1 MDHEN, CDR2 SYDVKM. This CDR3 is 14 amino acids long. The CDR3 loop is CAINMPSGPYEQYF. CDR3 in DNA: TGTGCCATAAACATGCCGAGCGGCCCCTACGAGCAGTACTTC.

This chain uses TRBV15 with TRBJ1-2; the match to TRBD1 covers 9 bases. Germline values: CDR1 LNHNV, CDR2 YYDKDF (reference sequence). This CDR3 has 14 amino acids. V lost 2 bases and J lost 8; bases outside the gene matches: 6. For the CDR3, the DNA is TGTGCCACCAGCAGAAACCAGGGACAGGGAGGCTACACCTTC. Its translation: CATSRNQGQGGYTF.

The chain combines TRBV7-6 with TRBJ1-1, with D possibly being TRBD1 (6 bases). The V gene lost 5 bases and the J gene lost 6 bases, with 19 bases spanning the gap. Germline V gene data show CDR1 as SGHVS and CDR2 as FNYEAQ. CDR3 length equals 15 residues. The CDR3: CASSLLQGVKSEAFF. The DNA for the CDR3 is TGTGCCAGCAGCCTCCTACAGGGTGTGAAATCTGAAGCTTTCTTT.